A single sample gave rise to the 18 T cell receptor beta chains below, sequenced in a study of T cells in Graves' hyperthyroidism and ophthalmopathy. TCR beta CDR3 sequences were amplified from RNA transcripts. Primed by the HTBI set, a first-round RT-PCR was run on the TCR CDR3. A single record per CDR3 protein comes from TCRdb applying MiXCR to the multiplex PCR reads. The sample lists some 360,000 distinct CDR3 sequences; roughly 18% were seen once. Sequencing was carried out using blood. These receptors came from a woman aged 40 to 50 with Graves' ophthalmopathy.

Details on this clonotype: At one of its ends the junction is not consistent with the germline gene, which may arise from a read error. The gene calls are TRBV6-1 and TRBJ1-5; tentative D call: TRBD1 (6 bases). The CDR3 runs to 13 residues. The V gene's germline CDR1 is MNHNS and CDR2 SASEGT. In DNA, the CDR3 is TGTGCCAGCAGTCCCGACAGGATCGGGCCCCAGCATTTC. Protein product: CASSPDRIGPQHF.

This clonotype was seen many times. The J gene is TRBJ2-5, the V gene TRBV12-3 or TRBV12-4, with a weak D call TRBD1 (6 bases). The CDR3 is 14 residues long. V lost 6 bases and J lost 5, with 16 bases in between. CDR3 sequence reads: CASRQMGARETQYF. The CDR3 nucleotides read TGTGCCAGCAGGCAAATGGGGGCGCGGGAGACCCAGTACTTC.

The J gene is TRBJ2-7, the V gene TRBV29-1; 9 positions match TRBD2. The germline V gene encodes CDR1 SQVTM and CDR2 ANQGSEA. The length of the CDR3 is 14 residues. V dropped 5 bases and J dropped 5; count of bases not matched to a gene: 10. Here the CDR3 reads CSVPPISGRNEQYF. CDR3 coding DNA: TGCAGCGTTCCTCCCATTAGCGGGAGAAACGAGCAGTACTTC.

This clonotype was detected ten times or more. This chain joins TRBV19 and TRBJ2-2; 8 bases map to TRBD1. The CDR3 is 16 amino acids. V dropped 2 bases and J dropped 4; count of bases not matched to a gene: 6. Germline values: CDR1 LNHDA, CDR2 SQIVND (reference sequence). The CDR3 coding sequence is TGTGCCAGTAGTATACAAGGACAGGGCGGCACCGGGGAGCTGTTTTTT. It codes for CASSIQGQGGTGELFF.

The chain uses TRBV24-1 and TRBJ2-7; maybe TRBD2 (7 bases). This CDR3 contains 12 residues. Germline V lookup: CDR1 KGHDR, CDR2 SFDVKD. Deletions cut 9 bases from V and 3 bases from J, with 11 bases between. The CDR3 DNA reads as TGTGCCACCGGGGGGGCCAACTACGAGCAGTACTTC. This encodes CATGGANYEQYF.

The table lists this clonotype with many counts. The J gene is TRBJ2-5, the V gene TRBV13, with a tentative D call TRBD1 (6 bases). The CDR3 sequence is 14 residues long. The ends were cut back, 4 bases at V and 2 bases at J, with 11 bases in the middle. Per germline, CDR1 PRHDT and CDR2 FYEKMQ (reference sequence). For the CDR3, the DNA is TGTGCCAGCAGCTCATGGACAGCTCAAGAGACCCAGTACTTC. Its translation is CASSSWTAQETQYF.

Here the CDR3 reads CSARDMGLGYEQYF. The CDR3 nucleotides read TGCAGTGCTAGAGATATGGGCCTCGGCTACGAGCAGTACTTC. The chain couples TRBV20-1 to TRBJ2-7; D is ambiguous. V was shortened by 0 bases and J by 3 bases, with 12 bases between the two germline ends. This CDR3 is 14 amino acids long. Germline lookup yields CDR1 DFQATT and CDR2 SNEGSKA (reference sequence).

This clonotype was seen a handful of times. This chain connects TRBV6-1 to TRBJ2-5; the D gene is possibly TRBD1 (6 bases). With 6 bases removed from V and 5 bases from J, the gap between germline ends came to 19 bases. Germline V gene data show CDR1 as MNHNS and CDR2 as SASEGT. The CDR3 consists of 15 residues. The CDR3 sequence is CASRNQGIDGETQYF. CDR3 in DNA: TGTGCCAGCAGAAACCAGGGGATAGATGGGGAGACCCAGTACTTC.

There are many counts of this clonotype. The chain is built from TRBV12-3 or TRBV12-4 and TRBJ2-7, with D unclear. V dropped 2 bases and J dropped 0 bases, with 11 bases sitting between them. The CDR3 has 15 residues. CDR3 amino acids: CASSLRQESSYEQYF. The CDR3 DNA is TGTGCCAGCAGTTTACGGCAGGAGAGCTCCTACGAGCAGTACTTC.

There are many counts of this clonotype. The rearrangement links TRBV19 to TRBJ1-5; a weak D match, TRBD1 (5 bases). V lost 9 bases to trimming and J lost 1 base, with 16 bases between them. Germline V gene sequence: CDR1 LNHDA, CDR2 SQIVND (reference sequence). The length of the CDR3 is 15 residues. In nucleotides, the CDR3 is TGTGCCAGCAGCATCCGAGGGGCGAGCAATCAGCCCCAGCATTTT. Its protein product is CASSIRGASNQPQHF.

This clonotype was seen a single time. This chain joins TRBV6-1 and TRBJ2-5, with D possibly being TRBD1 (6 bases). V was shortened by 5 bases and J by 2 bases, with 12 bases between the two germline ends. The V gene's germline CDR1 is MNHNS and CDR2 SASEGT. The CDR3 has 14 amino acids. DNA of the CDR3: TGTGCCAGCAGTCGACCAGGACAGCAAGAGACCCAGTACTTC. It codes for CASSRPGQQETQYF.

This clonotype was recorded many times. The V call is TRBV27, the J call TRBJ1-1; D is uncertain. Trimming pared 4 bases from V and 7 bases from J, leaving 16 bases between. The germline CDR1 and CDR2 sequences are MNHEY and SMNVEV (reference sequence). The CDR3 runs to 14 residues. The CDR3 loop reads CASSSTGGYNEAFF. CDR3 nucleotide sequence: TGTGCCAGCAGTTCGACTGGCGGGTATAATGAAGCTTTCTTT.

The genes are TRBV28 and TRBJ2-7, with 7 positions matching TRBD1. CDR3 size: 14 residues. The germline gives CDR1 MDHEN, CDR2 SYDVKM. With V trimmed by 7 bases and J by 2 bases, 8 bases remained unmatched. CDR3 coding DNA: TGTGCCAGCACCAGGACAGGCCTGACCTACGAGCAGTACTTC. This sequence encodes CASTRTGLTYEQYF.

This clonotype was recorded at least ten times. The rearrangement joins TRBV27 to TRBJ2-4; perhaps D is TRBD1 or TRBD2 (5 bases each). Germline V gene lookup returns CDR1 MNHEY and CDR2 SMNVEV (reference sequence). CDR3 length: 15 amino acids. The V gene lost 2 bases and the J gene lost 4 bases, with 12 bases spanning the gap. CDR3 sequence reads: CASSLGGTGKNIQYF. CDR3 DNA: TGTGCCAGCAGTTTAGGTGGGACGGGAAAAAACATTCAGTACTTC.

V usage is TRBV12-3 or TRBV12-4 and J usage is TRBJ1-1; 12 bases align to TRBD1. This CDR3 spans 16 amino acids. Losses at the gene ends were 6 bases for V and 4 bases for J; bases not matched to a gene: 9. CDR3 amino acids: CASSSGTGGVGTEAFF. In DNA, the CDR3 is TGTGCCAGCAGCTCCGGGACAGGGGGCGTGGGCACTGAAGCTTTCTTT.

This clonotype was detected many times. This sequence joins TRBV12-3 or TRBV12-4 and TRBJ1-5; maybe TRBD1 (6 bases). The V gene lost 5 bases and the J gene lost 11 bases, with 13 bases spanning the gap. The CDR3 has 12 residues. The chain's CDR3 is CASSGGQLAQHF. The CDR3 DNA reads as TGTGCCAGCAGTGGGGGACAATTGGCCCAGCATTTT.

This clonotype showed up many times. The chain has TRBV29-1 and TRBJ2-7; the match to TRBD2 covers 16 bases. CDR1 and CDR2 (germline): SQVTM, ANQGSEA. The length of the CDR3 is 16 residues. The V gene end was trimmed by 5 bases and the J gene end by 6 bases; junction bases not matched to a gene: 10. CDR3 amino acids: CSVRGTSGRAAREQYF. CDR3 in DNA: TGCAGCGTTCGTGGGACTAGCGGGAGGGCCGCTCGCGAGCAGTACTTC.

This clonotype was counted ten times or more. The CDR3 spells CASSLTDTETQYF. The CDR3 bases are TGCGCCAGCAGCTTGACAGATACGGAGACCCAGTACTTC. The rearrangement uses TRBV5-1 and TRBJ2-5; D not certain. In germline, CDR1 is SGHRS, CDR2 YFSETQ. The CDR3 extends over 13 amino acids. V lost 1 base and J lost 5, with 9 bases in between. The variable domain in full, with the rest retrieved from reference TRBV5-1 and TRBJ2-5, is KAGVTQTPRYLIKTRGQQVTLSCSPISGHRSVSWYQQTPGQGLQFLFEYFSETQRNKGNFPGRFSGRQFSNSRSEMNVSTLELGDSALYLCASSLTDTETQYFGPGTRLLVL.